Listed here are 13 T cell receptor delta chains from one sample, sequenced in a study of γδ T cells in repeated Plasmodium falciparum infection. Gammadelta T cells were flow-sorted from PBMC into Vgamma9/Vdelta2+ and Vdelta2-negative populations for bulk analysis. TCRdb fed the multiplex PCR reads into CATT to redo clone calling. This table has roughly 93,000 delta-chain clones, less than 1% appearing once. The sequencing input was gamma-delta T cells from blood. These receptor sequences come from a pool of human donors (malaria-infected and uninfected, not separated).

This clone was observed a few times. The TCRdb protein comes from a much larger clone and disagrees with this DNA's translation at residue 6, likely due to a read error; the protein given here is derived from the DNA. The chain recombines TRDV2 with TRDJ1; weak D call: TRDD2 (5 bases). The J gene, absent from TCRdb, was called here by matching the DNA to germline. The CDR3 totals 18 residues. Looked up from germline, CDR1 is GEAIGNYY and CDR2 is EKD. Trimming removed 0 bases at V and 0 bases at J, with 19 bases between. CDR3: CACDTILRGAAYTDKLIF. CDR3 DNA: TGTGCCTGTGACACCATCCTAAGAGGGGCCGCGTACACCGATAAACTCATCTTT.

Many counts were recorded for this clone. CDR3 protein: CALGERKFPPYWVYTDKLIF. In DNA form, the CDR3 reads TGTGCTCTTGGGGAAAGAAAATTCCCGCCGTACTGGGTGTACACCGATAAACTCATCTTT. The chain is built from TRDV1 and TRDJ1; possibly TRDD3 for D (6 bases). The CDR3 has 20 residues. Germline CDR1 reads TSWWSYY; CDR2 reads QGS. V gave up 2 bases and J gave up 0 bases, with 25 bases separating them.

Remarks on this clone: TCRdb lists the protein of a much larger clone for this DNA, which differs at residue 14, so this is likely a read error; the protein given here is translated from the DNA itself. The gene calls are TRDV1 and TRDJ1; weak D call: TRDD3 (5 bases). Here the J gene was assigned by germline matching of the DNA, as TCRdb has none. The CDR3 extends over 18 amino acids. V gave up 1 base and J gave up 6 bases, with 24 bases separating them. Germline loops: CDR1 TSWWSYY, CDR2 QGS. In nucleotides, the CDR3 is TGTGCTCTTGGGGAACGGAGGTACGGTATACGTTATTGGAATAAACTCATCTTT. Its translation: CALGERRYGIRYWNKLIF.

For this clone: This DNA translates differently at residue 18 from the TCRdb protein, which is that of a much larger clone; a read error is likely, and the protein shown is the DNA's own translation. No J gene was called, and the V gene is TRDV2; the table's D call, TRDD3, has no DNA check behind it. This CDR3 is 19 amino acids long. Germline V gene data show CDR1 as GEAIGNYY and CDR2 as EKD. The CDR3 loop is CACDTVSFTGGPYTDKLTF. As DNA, the CDR3 is TGTGCCTGTGACACCGTCTCTTTTACTGGGGGTCCGTACACCGATAAACTCACCTTT.

Notes on this clone: TCRdb's protein, taken from a much larger clone, differs from this DNA's translation at residue 14, likely owing to a read error; the protein displayed comes from the DNA. The CDR3 protein is CALGDPGLPDRSYADKLIF. The CDR3 nucleotides are TGTGCTCTTGGGGATCCCGGCCTTCCGGATAGGTCGTACGCCGATAAACTCATCTTT. The rearrangement uses TRDV1 and TRDJ1; perhaps TRDD2 as D (6 bases). This CDR3 is built from 19 residues. Trimming took off 3 bases at V and 3 bases at J, with 26 bases between the two ends. CDR1 and CDR2 (germline): TSWWSYY, QGS.

This clone has just a few counts. A much larger clonotype is one base distant, so this may be a read error. V and J are TRDV2 and TRDJ3; TRDD3 agrees at 11 bases. TCRdb records no J gene; here it was assigned by comparing the DNA to germline. The CDR3 runs to 21 residues. CDR1 and CDR2 from the germline V gene are GEAIGNYY and EKD. CDR3 in DNA: TGTGCCCGTGACATCGCGAGTACTGGGGGATATAGCTCCTGGGACACCCGACAGATGTTTTTC. It encodes CARDIASTGGYSSWDTRQMFF.

This clone was detected a few times. The protein held in TCRdb is that of a much larger clone and does not match this DNA's translation at residue 20, likely because of a read error; the protein shown is translated from the DNA. The CDR3 region has the DNA TGTGCTCTTGGAATTTTTGCGAATTCCTACCGTCGCTGGTACTGGAGTAATAAACTCACCTTT. Translation gives CALGIFANSYRRWYWSNKLTF. The V gene is TRDV1, the J gene TRDJ1; 7 positions agree with TRDD2. Germline V gives CDR1 TSWWSYY, CDR2 QGS. There are 21 residues in the CDR3.

Note on this clone: The protein recorded in TCRdb matches a much larger clone and deviates from this DNA's translation at residue 9, suggesting a read error; the protein here is obtained by translating the DNA. The chain links TRDV2 to TRDJ1; no firm D call. TCRdb is silent on the J gene; assignment here came from matching the DNA to germline. Germline V gene lookup returns CDR1 GEAIGNYY and CDR2 EKD. Deletions cut 2 bases from V and 2 bases from J, with 17 bases between. The CDR3 covers 16 residues. The chain's CDR3 is CACDNVPPRTTDKLIF. In DNA form, the CDR3 reads TGTGCCTGTGACAACGTCCCCCCCCGCACGACCGATAAACTCATCTTT.

As concerns this clone: The amino acid sequence in TCRdb belongs to a much larger clone and departs from this DNA's translation at residue 6, likely a sequencing read error; the sequence shown is translated from the DNA. This rearrangement joins TRDV2 to TRDJ1; D call uncertain. No J gene was available from TCRdb, and it was assigned here by a germline match of the DNA. This CDR3 contains 16 residues. Germline V CDR1 and CDR2: GEAIGNYY, EKD. The V end lost 3 bases, the J end lost 0 bases, and 16 bases lay between the germline ends. CDR3 sequence: CACDPPESGYTDKLIF. The CDR3 nucleotides read TGTGCCTGTGACCCCCCGGAGAGCGGATACACCGATAAACTCATCTTT.

This clone was seen a handful of times. This probably arose from a read error, given a far larger clone one base away. Distinct nucleotide sequences in the sample also encode this CDR3. The J gene is TRDJ1, the V gene TRDV2; 7 nucleotides agree with TRDD3. The CDR3 runs 19 residues. The V gene's germline CDR1 is GEAIGNYY and CDR2 EKD. Here the CDR3 DNA reads TGTGCCTGTGACACGGTTGGTGGATACGACAACGACTACACCGATAAACTCATCTTC. Translating it yields CACDTVGGYDNDYTDKLIF.

This clone showed up just a few times. This DNA's translation differs at residue 10 from TCRdb's protein, which comes from a much larger clone; a read error is likely, and the protein shown is translated from the DNA. The rearrangement joins TRDV1 to TRDJ1; D unresolved. Germline assignment: CDR1 TSWWSYY and CDR2 QGS. This CDR3 has 16 residues. The V and J ends lost 2 bases and 0 bases respectively, with 13 bases between them. The CDR3 reads CALGEIRTYDTDKLIF. The DNA of the CDR3 is TGTGCTCTTGGGGAAATCAGAACGTACGACACCGATAAACTCATCTTT.

Only a few counts were recorded for this clone. The mismatch at residue 6 between this DNA's translation and the TCRdb protein of a much larger clone likely reflects a read error; the protein shown is translated from the DNA. The rearrangement links TRDV1 to TRDJ3, with 12 bases matching TRDD3. The CDR3 loop spans 29 amino acids. V dropped 2 bases and J dropped 2; count of bases not matched to a gene: 34. Germline lookup yields CDR1 TSWWSYY and CDR2 QGS. DNA for the CDR3: TGTGCTCTTGGGGAAAGTCCTACCCTCCCTTGGGTGCGTCTTACTGGGGGATACCCACCGACCTGGGACACCCGACAGATGTTTTTC. It translates to CALGESPTLPWVRLTGGYPPTWDTRQMFF.

In this sample, this clone turned up many times. The same CDR3 arises from other DNA sequences in this sample as well. The V gene is TRDV1, the J gene TRDJ1; 10 positions agree with TRDD3. Germline V gene sequence: CDR1 TSWWSYY, CDR2 QGS. With V trimmed by 4 bases and J by 4 bases, 24 bases remained unmatched. This CDR3 contains 21 residues. CDR3 region: CALGVSFFFLQGGYANDKLIF. In DNA form, the CDR3 reads TGTGCTCTTGGGGTCTCCTTCTTCTTCCTACAAGGGGGATACGCGAACGATAAACTCATCTTT.